Listed below are T cell receptor beta chains from one sample, sequenced in a study of T cell responses to AZD1222 COVID-19 vaccine. The assay was immunoSEQ multiplex PCR, and TCRdb's table has in-frame clones only and misses some. Of approximately 100,000 clones in the sample, approximately 84% were seen once. Source: peripheral blood, taken on day 0 of AZD1222 vaccination. The receptors here all came from an adult in good health. Each CDR3 is given with its conserved first and last residue. D genes are given only for firm matches. Rows give clone size only sometimes, using once, few, many, or a class for an expanded clone.

V gene: TRBV7-2
J gene: TRBJ2-7
clone size: .
D gene: TRBD2
CDR3 protein: CASSLGTSGVYEQYF
CDR3 DNA: TGTGCCAGCAGCTTGGGGACTAGCGGGGTCTACGAGCAGTACTTC

V gene: TRBV6-5
J gene: TRBJ2-2
clone size: .
D gene: TRBD1
CDR3 protein: CASRAGTANTGELFF
CDR3 DNA: TGTGCCAGCAGGGCAGGGACAGCAAACACCGGGGAGCTGTTTTTT

V gene: TRBV7-8
J gene: TRBJ2-5
clone size: .
D gene: .
CDR3 protein: CASSFTETEQETQYF
CDR3 DNA: TGTGCCAGCAGCTTTACCGAGACAGAACAAGAGACCCAGTACTTC

V gene: TRBV4-2
J gene: TRBJ1-4
clone size: .
D gene: .
CDR3 protein: CASSPPSEKLFF
CDR3 DNA: TGTGCCAGCAGCCCGCCGTCGGAAAAACTGTTTTTT

V gene: TRBV5-8
J gene: TRBJ2-2
clone size: .
D gene: TRBD1
CDR3 protein: CASSLGTGGIGELFF
CDR3 DNA: TGTGCCAGCAGCTTGGGGACAGGGGGAATCGGGGAGCTGTTTTTT

V gene: TRBV5-1
J gene: TRBJ2-7
clone size: .
D gene: .
CDR3 protein: CASSFWTANYEQYF
CDR3 DNA: TGCGCCAGCAGCTTTTGGACAGCGAACTACGAGCAGTACTTC

V gene: TRBV18
J gene: TRBJ1-1
clone size: .
D gene: TRBD1
CDR3 protein: CASSAAGQGYTEAFF
CDR3 DNA: TGTGCCAGCTCAGCAGCGGGACAGGGATACACTGAAGCTTTCTTT

V gene: TRBV4-1
J gene: TRBJ1-1
clone size: many
D gene: TRBD1
CDR3 protein: CASSQWQGGNTEAFF
CDR3 DNA: TGCGCCAGCAGCCAGTGGCAGGGGGGCAACACTGAAGCTTTCTTT

V gene: TRBV18
J gene: TRBJ1-3
clone size: .
D gene: TRBD1
CDR3 protein: CASSPQSTGMGSGNTIYF
CDR3 DNA: TGTGCCAGCTCACCACAGTCGACAGGGATGGGCTCTGGAAACACCATATATTTT

V gene: TRBV7-9
J gene: TRBJ1-1
clone size: .
D gene: .
CDR3 protein: CASSLQRGRNTEAFF
CDR3 DNA: TGTGCCAGCAGCCTCCAAAGGGGGAGGAACACTGAAGCTTTCTTT

V gene: TRBV14
J gene: TRBJ2-7
clone size: few
D gene: .
CDR3 protein: CASSQDRTRHYEQYF
CDR3 DNA: TGTGCCAGCAGCCAAGACCGAACGCGGCACTACGAGCAGTACTTC

V gene: TRBV5-6
J gene: TRBJ2-7
clone size: .
D gene: TRBD2
CDR3 protein: CASRLYVRRGDSYEQYF
CDR3 DNA: TGTGCCAGCAGACTTTATGTTCGGCGGGGGGATTCCTACGAGCAGTACTTC

V gene: TRBV5-1
J gene: TRBJ2-1
clone size: .
D gene: TRBD1
CDR3 protein: CASSLTLQGSNEQFF
CDR3 DNA: TGCGCCAGCAGCTTAACCTTACAGGGGTCGAATGAGCAGTTCTTC

V gene: TRBV2
J gene: TRBJ1-2
clone size: .
D gene: TRBD1
CDR3 protein: CASSATGNTDGYTF
CDR3 DNA: TGTGCCAGCAGTGCGACAGGGAATACGGATGGCTACACCTTC

V gene: TRBV19
J gene: TRBJ1-4
clone size: .
D gene: .
CDR3 protein: CASSPRGINEKLFF
CDR3 DNA: TGTGCCAGTAGTCCGAGGGGGATTAATGAAAAACTGTTTTTT

V gene: TRBV6-5
J gene: TRBJ2-3
clone size: .
D gene: TRBD1
CDR3 protein: CASTRKGAGDTQYF
CDR3 DNA: TGTGCCAGCACCCGAAAGGGGGCAGGAGATACGCAGTATTTT

V gene: TRBV18
J gene: TRBJ2-2
clone size: .
D gene: TRBD2
CDR3 protein: CASSPPGSGTNTGELFF
CDR3 DNA: TGTGCCAGCTCACCACCGGGTAGCGGGACGAACACCGGGGAGCTGTTTTTT

V gene: TRBV27
J gene: TRBJ1-2
clone size: few
D gene: .
CDR3 protein: CASKLRVGFYGYTF
CDR3 DNA: TGTGCCAGCAAACTAAGGGTGGGATTCTATGGCTACACCTTC

V gene: TRBV5-4
J gene: TRBJ2-7
clone size: .
D gene: TRBD1
CDR3 protein: CASSSPGQPYEQYF
CDR3 DNA: TGTGCCAGCAGCTCCCCGGGACAGCCCTACGAGCAGTACTTC

V gene: TRBV18
J gene: TRBJ2-7
clone size: .
D gene: .
CDR3 protein: CASSPQSYEQYF
CDR3 DNA: TGTGCCAGCTCACCACAAAGCTACGAGCAGTACTTC

V gene: TRBV5-1
J gene: TRBJ2-5
clone size: .
D gene: TRBD1
CDR3 protein: CASSYRQGARETQYF
CDR3 DNA: TGCGCCAGCAGCTACAGACAGGGAGCGAGAGAGACCCAGTACTTC

V gene: TRBV6-5
J gene: TRBJ1-6
clone size: .
D gene: .
CDR3 protein: CASSFQGGMINSPLHF
CDR3 DNA: TGTGCCAGCAGTTTCCAGGGAGGGATGATTAATTCACCCCTCCACTTT

V gene: TRBV2
J gene: TRBJ2-1
clone size: .
D gene: .
CDR3 protein: CASSVSEQFF
CDR3 DNA: TGTGCCAGCAGTGTCTCGGAGCAGTTCTTC

V gene: TRBV7-3
J gene: TRBJ2-7
clone size: .
D gene: TRBD1
CDR3 protein: CASSSTGGEQYF
CDR3 DNA: TGTGCCAGCAGCTCCACAGGGGGAGAGCAGTACTTC

V gene: TRBV5-4
J gene: TRBJ2-1
clone size: .
D gene: .
CDR3 protein: CASSSDPYPYNEQFF
CDR3 DNA: TGTGCCAGCAGCTCGGACCCCTATCCTTACAATGAGCAGTTCTTC

V gene: TRBV14
J gene: TRBJ2-2
clone size: .
D gene: .
CDR3 protein: CASSQTEWGAGELFF
CDR3 DNA: TGTGCCAGCAGCCAAACCGAATGGGGGGCCGGGGAGCTGTTTTTT

V gene: TRBV2
J gene: TRBJ1-2
clone size: .
D gene: TRBD1
CDR3 protein: CASRTGGTGGYTF
CDR3 DNA: TGTGCCAGCCGGACAGGGGGCACAGGTGGCTACACCTTC

V gene: TRBV10-3
J gene: TRBJ1-1
clone size: .
D gene: TRBD1
CDR3 protein: CAIGTTGAHTEAFF
CDR3 DNA: TGTGCCATCGGAACTACAGGGGCGCACACTGAAGCTTTCTTT

V gene: TRBV9
J gene: TRBJ1-6
clone size: .
D gene: .
CDR3 protein: CASSVEVGGSPLHF
CDR3 DNA: TGTGCCAGCAGCGTAGAAGTGGGGGGTTCACCCCTCCACTTT

V gene: TRBV14
J gene: TRBJ1-1
clone size: .
D gene: .
CDR3 protein: CASSPLLRNTEAFF
CDR3 DNA: TGTGCCAGCAGCCCGCTCCTACGGAACACTGAAGCTTTCTTT

V gene: TRBV20-1
J gene: TRBJ2-7
clone size: .
D gene: .
CDR3 protein: CSASFGSPRGMDEQYF
CDR3 DNA: TGCAGTGCTAGTTTCGGCAGTCCGAGGGGTATGGACGAGCAGTACTTC

V gene: TRBV30
J gene: TRBJ2-2
clone size: .
D gene: .
CDR3 protein: CAWSNPGYTGELFF
CDR3 DNA: TGTGCCTGGAGCAACCCGGGGTACACCGGGGAGCTGTTTTTT

V gene: TRBV27
J gene: TRBJ2-3
clone size: .
D gene: .
CDR3 protein: CASRKTNTQYF
CDR3 DNA: TGTGCCAGCAGGAAAACAAATACGCAGTATTTT

V gene: TRBV28
J gene: TRBJ2-7
clone size: .
D gene: .
CDR3 protein: CASRGGPRSPYEQYF
CDR3 DNA: TGTGCCAGCAGGGGGGGACCACGTAGTCCCTACGAGCAGTACTTC

V gene: TRBV7-2
J gene: TRBJ1-5
clone size: .
D gene: .
CDR3 protein: CASSPPRAAPQHF
CDR3 DNA: TGTGCCAGCAGCCCCCCAAGGGCGGCGCCCCAGCATTTT

V gene: TRBV6-4
J gene: TRBJ1-2
clone size: .
D gene: TRBD1
CDR3 protein: CASSPQRGRGYGYTF
CDR3 DNA: TGTGCCAGCAGCCCTCAGAGGGGGCGCGGGTATGGCTACACCTTC

V gene: TRBV6-5
J gene: TRBJ2-7
clone size: .
D gene: .
CDR3 protein: CASSFKSGTSLYEQYF
CDR3 DNA: TGTGCCAGCAGTTTCAAATCCGGGACCAGCCTCTACGAGCAGTACTTC

V gene: TRBV4-1
J gene: TRBJ2-5
clone size: .
D gene: TRBD2
CDR3 protein: CASSQVGLAGETQYF
CDR3 DNA: TGCGCCAGCAGCCAAGTGGGGCTAGCGGGGGAGACCCAGTACTTC